The 15 T cell receptor beta chains reported below all come from one sample, sequenced in a study of blood T cell repertoires in COVID-19 (dated by TCRdb to about 2020). The library was built by means of the immunoSEQ multiplex PCR assay. TCRdb provides this immuneACCESS table in a form limited to in-frame rearrangements. Some clones are lacking; in checked studies, under half of them reflect an unresolved V gene, and why the rest are absent is not known. Counted in this sample were roughly 46,000 clones; 80% to 90% of them appeared once. The leading ten clones occupy roughly 12% of the sample. Sequencing was done on a sample of peripheral blood. These receptors all stem from a human donor with active COVID-19. The donor label of this sample is uncertain.

This chain connects TRBV5-1 to TRBJ1-4; D not resolved. The CDR3 runs to 15 residues. Per the germline V gene, CDR1 is SGHRS and CDR2 is YFSETQ. Trimming stripped 2 bases from V and 2 bases from J, with 10 bases between. The CDR3, as DNA: TGCGCCAGCAGCTTTGCGGCGACTACTAATGAAAAACTGTTTTTT. This translates into CASSFAATTNEKLFF.

The J gene is TRBJ2-6, the V gene TRBV5-1; D remains unclear. Trimming cost V 0 bases and J 2 bases, with 3 bases left between them. The CDR3 length is 14 residues. Germline CDR1 reads SGHRS; CDR2 reads YFSETQ. The CDR3 reads CASSLGAGANVLTF. CDR3 coding DNA: TGCGCCAGCAGCTTGGGAGCTGGGGCCAACGTCCTGACTTTC.

This rearrangement joins TRBV13 to TRBJ2-3; no reliable D call. The CDR3 runs 13 residues. From germline, CDR1 is PRHDT and CDR2 FYEKMQ (reference sequence). Deletions cut 1 base from V and 2 bases from J, with 4 bases between. CDR3 sequence: CASSLDHTDTQYF. The DNA for the CDR3 is TGTGCCAGCAGCTTAGATCACACAGATACGCAGTATTTT.

The chain has TRBV9 and TRBJ2-7, with no clear D. With 4 bases removed from V and 5 bases from J, the gap between germline ends came to 19 bases. CDR1 SGDLS and CDR2 YYNGEE come from the germline V gene. This CDR3 contains 15 residues. The CDR3 DNA is TGTGCCAGCAGCCCCCGCATGACTGCCGTAAACGAGCAGTACTTC. Translated: CASSPRMTAVNEQYF.

The CDR3 nucleotides read TGCGCCAGCAGCTCTGGACTAGCGCTTTTCGACGAGCAGTACTTC. It yields the protein CASSSGLALFDEQYF. This chain joins TRBV5-1 and TRBJ2-7; 9 bases match TRBD2. The CDR3 runs 15 residues. V shed 3 bases and J 5 bases; nucleotides not matched to a gene: 9. Germline V gene data show CDR1 as SGHRS and CDR2 as YFSETQ. The whole variable domain, remainder taken from reference TRBV5-1 and TRBJ2-7, is KAGVTQTPRYLIKTRGQQVTLSCSPISGHRSVSWYQQTPGQGLQFLFEYFSETQRNKGNFPGRFSGRQFSNSRSEMNVSTLELGDSALYLCASSSGLALFDEQYFGPGTRLTVT.

The chain carries TRBV28 and TRBJ1-1; D might be TRBD1 (5 bases). Germline V gene data show CDR1 as MDHEN and CDR2 as SYDVKM. CDR3 length equals 15 residues. V was clipped by 7 bases and J by 1 base, with 16 bases between them. CDR3 sequence reads: CASILQGYPNTEAFF. For the CDR3, the DNA is TGTGCCAGCATTCTCCAGGGCTACCCGAACACTGAAGCTTTCTTT. Complete variable domain (other parts from reference TRBV28 and TRBJ1-1): DVKVTQSSRYLVKRTGEKVFLECVQDMDHENMFWYRQDPGLGLRLIYFSYDVKMKEKGDIPEGYSVSREKKERFSLILESASTNQTSMYLCASILQGYPNTEAFFGQGTRLTVV.

The gene calls are TRBV11-2 and TRBJ1-3; possibly TRBD1 for D (6 bases). The CDR3 loop spans 15 amino acids. Germline CDR1 is SGHAT and CDR2 is FQNNGV. V dropped 1 base and J dropped 8 bases, with 15 bases sitting between them. DNA of the CDR3: TGTGCCAGCAGCTTAGTCCGGACAGTTGGTTACACCATATATTTT. Translating it yields CASSLVRTVGYTIYF.

The gene calls are TRBV10-2 and TRBJ1-1; no reliable D call. V was clipped by 11 bases and J by 5 bases, with 12 bases between them. Germline V CDR1 and CDR2: WSHSY, SAAADI. CDR3 length: 11 amino acids. For the CDR3, the DNA is TGCGCCTCTCTTGGCGGGACTGAAGCTTTCTTT. Translation: CASLGGTEAFF.

Only one count was recorded for this clone. This sequence joins TRBV20-1 and TRBJ2-1; D may be TRBD1 (6 bases). The CDR3 extends over 12 amino acids. Between the trimmed V and J ends, which lost 3 bases and 10 bases, there was a span of 13 bases. CDR1 is DFQATT, CDR2 SNEGSKA, per germline (reference sequence). The chain's CDR3 is CSASLGAGEQFF. CDR3 bases: TGCAGTGCTAGTCTGGGGGCAGGGGAGCAGTTCTTC.

The genes are TRBV7-9 and TRBJ2-5, with TRBD2 matching over 9 bases. The CDR3 runs to 18 residues. The germline CDR1 and CDR2 sequences are SEHNR and FQNEAQ (reference sequence). After removal of 5 bases from V and 5 bases from J, the junction contained 18 bases not matched to a gene. CDR3 sequence: CASSPRGLAGAPWETQYF. CDR3 nucleotide sequence: TGTGCCAGCAGCCCCAGGGGGTTAGCGGGGGCGCCGTGGGAGACCCAGTACTTC.

The chain is built from TRBV3-1 (or the pseudogene TRBV3-2) and TRBJ1-4, with D perhaps matching TRBD1 (6 bases). The CDR3 loop spans 15 amino acids. V shed 4 bases and J shed 5 bases, with 14 bases lying between them. Per germline, CDR1 LGHDT and CDR2 YNNKEL (reference sequence). This CDR3 reads CASSPQGSVNEKLFF. DNA for the CDR3: TGTGCCAGCAGCCCCCAGGGGTCGGTAAATGAAAAACTGTTTTTT.

The gene calls are TRBV7-9 and TRBJ2-7; D call uncertain. There are 15 residues in the CDR3. The germline CDR1 and CDR2 sequences are SEHNR and FQNEAQ (reference sequence). Trimming left V 1 base short and J 2 bases short, with 12 bases between. The CDR3 loop reads CASSLGGSFTYEQYF. The CDR3 DNA follows: TGTGCCAGCAGCTTAGGAGGTAGCTTTACCTACGAGCAGTACTTC.

The table lists this clone with a count of one. V is TRBV5-4 and J is TRBJ2-7; possibly TRBD2 for D (6 bases). CDR3 length: 15 residues. V lost 0 bases and J lost 1, with 11 bases in between. The germline CDR1 and CDR2 sequences are SGHNT and YYREEE (reference sequence). The CDR3 coding sequence is TGTGCCAGCAGCTTGGGTGGCGGGGCATCCTACGAGCAGTACTTC. Its translation is CASSLGGGASYEQYF.

The gene calls are TRBV27 and TRBJ2-1, with 7 nucleotides matching TRBD1. From germline, CDR1 is MNHEY and CDR2 SMNVEV (reference sequence). This CDR3 comprises 14 residues. V gave up 5 bases and J gave up 6 bases; unmatched junction bases: 7. CDR3 in DNA: TGTGCCAGCAGTCTCCGGGACAGTACCAATGAGCAGTTCTTC. This encodes CASSLRDSTNEQFF.

The rearrangement joins TRBV5-6 to TRBJ2-7, with 7 nucleotides matching TRBD1. The germline gives CDR1 SGHDT, CDR2 YYEEEE. V gave up 4 bases and J gave up 3 bases; unmatched junction bases: 13. The CDR3 is made up of 16 amino acids. The CDR3 DNA follows: TGTGCCAGCAGCCCGTGGGGAAGGGACAGCCGCTACGAGCAGTACTTC. Encoded protein: CASSPWGRDSRYEQYF.